Shown below are 30 T cell receptor beta chains from a single sample sequenced in a study of blood T cell repertoires in COVID-19. The data were produced by immunoSEQ multiplex PCR, yet TCRdb's version contains in-frame clones alone and is incomplete. The sample consists of about 210,000 clones, approximately 89% of them appearing once. What was sequenced was peripheral blood. All receptors derive from a woman aged 35 to 49 with acute or convalescent COVID-19.

On this clone: The junction departs from the called germline gene at one end, perhaps through a read error. The genes are TRBV5-1 and TRBJ2-1; 11 bases line up with TRBD2. The CDR3 is made up of 19 amino acids. Germline V gene data show CDR1 as SGHRS and CDR2 as YFSETQ. CDR3 nucleotides: TGCGCCGGCAGCTTGTCTCCCACCCCACTAGCGGGGGCCTACAATGAGCAGTTCTTC. It codes for CAGSLSPTPLAGAYNEQFF.

The chain uses TRBV6-5 and TRBJ1-1; D gene ambiguous. There are 15 residues in the CDR3. The germline V and J ends were trimmed by 6 bases and 1 base, with 15 bases remaining between them. Per the germline V gene, CDR1 is MNHEY and CDR2 is SVGAGI. The CDR3 sequence is CASSRRSVPNTEAFF. The CDR3 DNA reads as TGTGCCAGCAGCCGCCGATCGGTCCCGAACACTGAAGCTTTCTTT.

This clone has only a few counts. The rearrangement joins TRBV11-2 to TRBJ1-2, with D possibly matching TRBD1 (6 bases). V lost 4 bases, J lost 8 bases, and 20 bases lay in between. The CDR3 sequence is 15 residues long. CDR1 SGHAT and CDR2 FQNNGV come from the germline V gene. CDR3 DNA sequence: TGTGCCAGCAGCTCTATGACACAGGGAATCGGGGGCTACACCTTC. Its translation: CASSSMTQGIGGYTF.

This chain connects TRBV30 to TRBJ1-2; D is unclear. V shed 0 bases and J shed 4 bases, with 12 bases lying between them. CDR3 length: 14 amino acids. Germline lookup yields CDR1 GTSNPN and CDR2 SVGIG (reference sequence). CDR3 DNA: TGTGCCTGGAGTGTACCGGGTCCGGTCTATGGCTACACCTTC. It specifies CAWSVPGPVYGYTF. The full variable domain, completed using reference TRBV30 and TRBJ1-2, is SQTIHQWPATLVQPVGSPLSLECTVEGTSNPNLYWYRQAAGRGLQLLFYSVGIGQISSEVPQNLSASRPQDRQFILSSKKLLLSDSGFYLCAWSVPGPVYGYTFGSGTRLTVV.

This sequence joins TRBV2 and TRBJ2-4, with TRBD2 identical over 14 bases. J was trimmed by 8 bases and V by 8 bases; bases with no gene match: 5. Germline loops: CDR1 SNHLY, CDR2 FYNNEI. The CDR3 has 14 residues. The CDR3 DNA sequence: TGTGCCAGCCGGACTAGCGGGGGGACGGACATTCAGTACTTC. This codes for CASRTSGGTDIQYF.

The chain combines TRBV7-2 with TRBJ2-1; D is possibly TRBD2 (6 bases). The CDR3 runs 16 residues. The V gene's germline CDR1 is SGHTA and CDR2 FQGNSA. Between the trimmed V and J ends, which lost 0 bases and 1 base, there was a span of 10 bases. The CDR3 spells CASSLAPRGSYNEQFF. CDR3 nucleotide sequence: TGTGCCAGCAGCTTAGCCCCGCGGGGTTCCTACAATGAGCAGTTCTTC.

The chain combines TRBV7-6 with TRBJ2-5, with D possibly matching TRBD1 (6 bases). The CDR3 contains 13 residues. In germline, CDR1 is SGHVS, CDR2 FNYEAQ. V was cut by 5 bases and J by 9 bases, with 16 bases left in between. The CDR3 sequence is CASSTHRERAQYF. As DNA, the CDR3 is TGTGCCAGCAGCACACACAGGGAAAGGGCCCAGTACTTC.

The chain couples TRBV9 to TRBJ2-1, with 7 bases fitting TRBD2. With 2 bases clipped from V and 4 bases from J, the junction kept 9 bases outside the gene matches. Germline loops: CDR1 SGDLS, CDR2 YYNGEE. The CDR3 spans 16 residues. The CDR3 here is CASSVHGGTKYNEQFF. The CDR3 DNA is TGTGCCAGCAGCGTCCACGGGGGGACTAAATACAATGAGCAGTTCTTC. The full variable domain, in which reference TRBV9 and TRBJ2-1 provide the parts outside the CDR3, is DSGVTQTPKHLITATGQRVTLRCSPRSGDLSVYWYQQSLDQGLQFLIQYYNGEERAKGNILERFSAQQFPDLHSELNLSSLELGDSALYFCASSVHGGTKYNEQFFGPGTRLTVL.

The chain recombines TRBV7-2 with TRBJ2-7; TRBD2 agrees at 13 bases. This CDR3 region has 17 residues. In germline, CDR1 is SGHTA, CDR2 FQGNSA. After removal of 1 base from V and 5 bases from J, the junction contained 8 bases not matched to a gene. The CDR3 coding sequence is TGTGCCAGCAGCTTAGGACTAGCGGGGGGCCTTGCGCACGAGCAGTACGTC. This encodes CASSLGLAGGLAHEQYV.

The chain links TRBV2 to TRBJ1-2; D gene ambiguous. V was cut by 1 base and J by 1 base, with 10 bases left in between. This CDR3 contains 15 residues. Germline V gene data show CDR1 as SNHLY and CDR2 as FYNNEI. CDR3 nucleotides: TGTGCCAGCAGTGAAGATCGAGGTAGTAACTATGGCTACACCTTC. Its protein product is CASSEDRGSNYGYTF.

The chain recombines TRBV21-1 with TRBJ2-7; TRBD2, the D gene given by the table, was not confirmed from the DNA. TRBV21-1 is assigned pseudogene status. The CDR3 covers 17 residues. The CDR3 DNA is TGTGCCAGCAGCAAAGGATATCGGGAGATCCCTACCTACGAGCAGTACGTC. This encodes CASSKGYREIPTYEQYV.

V gene TRBV3-1 (or the pseudogene TRBV3-2) combines with J gene TRBJ1-5, with D unclear. V was trimmed by 2 bases and J by 6 bases, leaving 8 bases between them. The CDR3 extends over 13 amino acids. Germline V gene sequence: CDR1 LGHDT, CDR2 YNNKEL (reference sequence). This chain's CDR3 is CASSQTSTQPQHF. The DNA for the CDR3 is TGTGCCAGCAGCCAAACGAGTACTCAGCCCCAGCATTTT.

For the CDR3, the DNA is TGTGCCAGCAGCCTAACCCCGCTAGGCTCGAACACTGAAGCTTTCTTT. This translates into CASSLTPLGSNTEAFF. The rearrangement uses TRBV5-6 and TRBJ1-1; D call uncertain. CDR1 and CDR2 (germline): SGHDT, YYEEEE. The CDR3 runs to 16 residues. With 4 bases removed from V and 1 base from J, the gap between germline ends came to 17 bases.

V usage is TRBV29-1 and J usage is TRBJ1-2; D might be TRBD1 (6 bases). This CDR3 has 13 amino acids. CDR1 SQVTM and CDR2 ANQGSEA come from the germline V gene. V was clipped by 7 bases and J by 3 bases, with 15 bases between them. The CDR3 region has the DNA TGCAGCGCCCTACAGGGAACACACTATGGCTACACCTTC. Protein product: CSALQGTHYGYTF. The full variable domain, in which reference TRBV29-1 and TRBJ1-2 provide the parts outside the CDR3, is SAVISQKPSRDICQRGTSLTIQCQVDSQVTMMFWYRQQPGQSLTLIATANQGSEATYESGFVIDKFPISRPNLTFSTLTVSNMSPEDSSIYLCSALQGTHYGYTFGSGTRLTVV.

This chain joins TRBV24-1 and TRBJ1-2, with TRBD1 matching over 7 bases. CDR3 size: 16 residues. Germline CDR1 reads KGHDR; CDR2 reads SFDVKD. J was trimmed by 2 bases and V by 4 bases; bases with no gene match: 9. CDR3: CATSDLDRAGNYGYTF. The CDR3 DNA reads TGTGCCACCAGTGACCTTGACAGGGCGGGGAACTATGGCTACACCTTC.

This clone was seen repeatedly, ten times or more. V and J are TRBV1 and TRBJ2-4; the D segment call TRBD2 is taken from the table without a DNA check. TRBV1 corresponds to a pseudogene. CDR3 length equals 14 residues. CDR3 region: CTSSQDSAKNIQYF. The CDR3 nucleotides read TGCACCAGCAGCCAAGACTCGGCCAAAAACATTCAGTACTTC.

V is TRBV6-1 and J is TRBJ1-2, with D possibly matching TRBD1 (6 bases). Trimming removed 10 bases from V and 4 bases from J, with 19 bases in between. CDR1 is MNHNS, CDR2 SASEGT, per germline. The CDR3 runs to 14 residues. CDR3 in amino acids: CATTLGGRIYGYTF. CDR3 bases: TGTGCCACGACTCTGGGGGGGCGCATCTATGGCTACACCTTC.

The chain recombines TRBV9 with TRBJ1-1; 8 bases fit TRBD1. Germline-derived CDR1 and CDR2 are SGDLS and YYNGEE. CDR3 length: 13 amino acids. The V segment lost 4 bases and the J segment 6 bases; nucleotides outside the gene matches: 5. The CDR3 nucleotides are TGTGCCAGCAGCCCCAGGACAGGGTCTGAAGCTTTCTTT. Residues: CASSPRTGSEAFF.

The CDR3 is CASSPPQGGRGREQYV. As DNA, the CDR3 is TGTGCCAGCAGTCCCCCACAGGGGGGGCGAGGGCGCGAGCAGTACGTC. The chain has TRBV27 and TRBJ2-7; possible D gene TRBD1, 8 bases. Looked up from germline, CDR1 is MNHEY and CDR2 is SMNVEV (reference sequence). Deletions cut 5 bases from V and 6 bases from J, with 23 bases between. This CDR3 is built from 16 residues.

The chain joins TRBV7-8 to TRBJ1-1; tentative D call: TRBD1 (5 bases). The CDR3 length is 14 residues. The V gene's germline CDR1 is SGHVS and CDR2 FQNEAQ. V lost 1 base and J 5 bases, leaving 11 bases between the germline ends. For the CDR3, the DNA is TGTGCCAGCAGCTTAGGGGGGGAAAGGACTGAAGCTTTCTTT. This sequence encodes CASSLGGERTEAFF.

The V call is TRBV2, the J call TRBJ1-1; a possible D gene is TRBD1 (6 bases). This CDR3 comprises 13 residues. Germline lookup yields CDR1 SNHLY and CDR2 FYNNEI. Trimming took 6 bases from V and 2 from J, leaving 10 bases between them. The CDR3 DNA sequence: TGTGCCAGCAGGACAGGACCTAACACTGAAGCTTTCTTT. Translating it yields CASRTGPNTEAFF. Looking up the rest from reference TRBV2 and TRBJ1-1 gives the full variable domain: EPEVTQTPSHQVTQMGQEVILRCVPISNHLYFYWYRQILGQKVEFLVSFYNNEISEKSEIFDDQFSVERPDGSNFTLKIRSTKLEDSAMYFCASRTGPNTEAFFGQGTRLTVV.

This clone was seen once. V gene TRBV11-2 combines with J gene TRBJ1-1, with 9 bases aligning to TRBD1. This CDR3 is built from 14 residues. V lost 0 bases to trimming and J lost 5 bases; unmatched junction nucleotides: 1. Germline V gives CDR1 SGHAT, CDR2 FQNNGV. The CDR3 sequence is CASSLETGGTEAFF. In nucleotides, the CDR3 is TGTGCCAGCAGCTTAGAGACAGGGGGGACTGAAGCTTTCTTT.

V and J are TRBV5-1 and TRBJ1-1; TRBD1 matches 10 bases. The CDR3 runs 15 residues. Trimming took 7 bases from V and 5 from J; bases not matched to a gene: 11. From germline, CDR1 is SGHRS and CDR2 YFSETQ. The DNA of the CDR3 is TGCGCCAGCTACGCAGGAGGGACAGGGGATACTGAAGCTTTCTTT. It encodes CASYAGGTGDTEAFF.

V usage is TRBV19 and J usage is TRBJ1-1; TRBD1 might be the D (5 bases). This CDR3 has 14 residues. Trimming shortened V by 5 bases and J by 2 bases, and 12 bases separated the two germline ends. Germline V CDR1 and CDR2: LNHDA, SQIVND (reference sequence). The CDR3 region is CASSSRGANTEAFF. The CDR3 DNA reads TGTGCCAGTAGTTCCCGTGGGGCCAACACTGAAGCTTTCTTT.

This chain connects TRBV5-5 to TRBJ2-7; D is perhaps TRBD2 (6 bases). The CDR3 runs 14 residues. With 2 bases removed from V and 2 bases from J, the gap between germline ends came to 11 bases. Germline CDR1 is SGHKS and CDR2 is YYEKEE (reference sequence). Here the CDR3 DNA reads TGTGCCAGCAGCTTTCGTGGGGGGACCTACGAGCAGTACGTC. This translates into CASSFRGGTYEQYV.

The chain has TRBV7-6 and TRBJ2-2, with 10 bases identical to TRBD2. The CDR3 length is 16 residues. Germline values: CDR1 SGHVS, CDR2 FNYEAQ. Trimming at V came to 5 bases and at J to 2 bases, leaving 5 bases not matched to a gene. The CDR3 protein is CASSALAGENTGELFF. The CDR3 region has the DNA TGTGCCAGCAGCGCGCTAGCGGGGGAAAACACCGGGGAGCTGTTTTTT.

CDR3 amino acids: CASSPFGWGQGDYGYTF. For the CDR3, the DNA is TGTGCCAGCAGTCCTTTCGGTTGGGGACAGGGGGACTATGGCTACACCTTC. This rearrangement joins TRBV6-6 to TRBJ1-2; 11 bases line up with TRBD1. Germline CDR1 reads MNHNY; CDR2 reads SVGAGI (reference sequence). The ends lost 5 bases at V and 3 bases at J; junction bases unmatched: 11. The CDR3 totals 17 residues.

In its sample, this clone was seen once. V and J are TRBV4-2 and TRBJ2-2; 7 bases are a match to TRBD1. CDR1 is LGHNA and CDR2 is YNFKEQ in the germline V gene. The CDR3 is made up of 17 amino acids. The trim removed 0 bases at V and 3 bases at J, leaving 7 bases unmatched. CDR3 residues: CASSQEPYRGDTGELFF. The CDR3 DNA is TGTGCCAGCAGCCAAGAGCCCTACAGGGGCGACACCGGGGAGCTGTTTTTT.

The CDR3 DNA reads as TGTGCTAGTGGGGAGGGGCAGGGGGCCGCAGATACGCAGTATTTT. This sequence encodes CASGEGQGAADTQYF. The V call is TRBV12-5, the J call TRBJ2-3; TRBD1 aligns across 8 bases. V shed 6 bases, J shed 4 bases, and the junction held 9 bases outside the gene matches. Germline V lookup: CDR1 LGHNT, CDR2 FRNRAP. The CDR3 has 15 residues.

The rearrangement links TRBV6-6 to TRBJ2-1, with 14 positions matching TRBD2. The CDR3 contains 16 residues. J lost 7 bases, V lost 5 bases, and 7 bases had no gene match. CDR1 is MNHNY, CDR2 SVGAGI, per germline (reference sequence). The CDR3 bases are TGTGCCAGCAGTCGACTAGCGGGGGGGCTTAGGAATGAGCAGTTCTTC. It encodes CASSRLAGGLRNEQFF.